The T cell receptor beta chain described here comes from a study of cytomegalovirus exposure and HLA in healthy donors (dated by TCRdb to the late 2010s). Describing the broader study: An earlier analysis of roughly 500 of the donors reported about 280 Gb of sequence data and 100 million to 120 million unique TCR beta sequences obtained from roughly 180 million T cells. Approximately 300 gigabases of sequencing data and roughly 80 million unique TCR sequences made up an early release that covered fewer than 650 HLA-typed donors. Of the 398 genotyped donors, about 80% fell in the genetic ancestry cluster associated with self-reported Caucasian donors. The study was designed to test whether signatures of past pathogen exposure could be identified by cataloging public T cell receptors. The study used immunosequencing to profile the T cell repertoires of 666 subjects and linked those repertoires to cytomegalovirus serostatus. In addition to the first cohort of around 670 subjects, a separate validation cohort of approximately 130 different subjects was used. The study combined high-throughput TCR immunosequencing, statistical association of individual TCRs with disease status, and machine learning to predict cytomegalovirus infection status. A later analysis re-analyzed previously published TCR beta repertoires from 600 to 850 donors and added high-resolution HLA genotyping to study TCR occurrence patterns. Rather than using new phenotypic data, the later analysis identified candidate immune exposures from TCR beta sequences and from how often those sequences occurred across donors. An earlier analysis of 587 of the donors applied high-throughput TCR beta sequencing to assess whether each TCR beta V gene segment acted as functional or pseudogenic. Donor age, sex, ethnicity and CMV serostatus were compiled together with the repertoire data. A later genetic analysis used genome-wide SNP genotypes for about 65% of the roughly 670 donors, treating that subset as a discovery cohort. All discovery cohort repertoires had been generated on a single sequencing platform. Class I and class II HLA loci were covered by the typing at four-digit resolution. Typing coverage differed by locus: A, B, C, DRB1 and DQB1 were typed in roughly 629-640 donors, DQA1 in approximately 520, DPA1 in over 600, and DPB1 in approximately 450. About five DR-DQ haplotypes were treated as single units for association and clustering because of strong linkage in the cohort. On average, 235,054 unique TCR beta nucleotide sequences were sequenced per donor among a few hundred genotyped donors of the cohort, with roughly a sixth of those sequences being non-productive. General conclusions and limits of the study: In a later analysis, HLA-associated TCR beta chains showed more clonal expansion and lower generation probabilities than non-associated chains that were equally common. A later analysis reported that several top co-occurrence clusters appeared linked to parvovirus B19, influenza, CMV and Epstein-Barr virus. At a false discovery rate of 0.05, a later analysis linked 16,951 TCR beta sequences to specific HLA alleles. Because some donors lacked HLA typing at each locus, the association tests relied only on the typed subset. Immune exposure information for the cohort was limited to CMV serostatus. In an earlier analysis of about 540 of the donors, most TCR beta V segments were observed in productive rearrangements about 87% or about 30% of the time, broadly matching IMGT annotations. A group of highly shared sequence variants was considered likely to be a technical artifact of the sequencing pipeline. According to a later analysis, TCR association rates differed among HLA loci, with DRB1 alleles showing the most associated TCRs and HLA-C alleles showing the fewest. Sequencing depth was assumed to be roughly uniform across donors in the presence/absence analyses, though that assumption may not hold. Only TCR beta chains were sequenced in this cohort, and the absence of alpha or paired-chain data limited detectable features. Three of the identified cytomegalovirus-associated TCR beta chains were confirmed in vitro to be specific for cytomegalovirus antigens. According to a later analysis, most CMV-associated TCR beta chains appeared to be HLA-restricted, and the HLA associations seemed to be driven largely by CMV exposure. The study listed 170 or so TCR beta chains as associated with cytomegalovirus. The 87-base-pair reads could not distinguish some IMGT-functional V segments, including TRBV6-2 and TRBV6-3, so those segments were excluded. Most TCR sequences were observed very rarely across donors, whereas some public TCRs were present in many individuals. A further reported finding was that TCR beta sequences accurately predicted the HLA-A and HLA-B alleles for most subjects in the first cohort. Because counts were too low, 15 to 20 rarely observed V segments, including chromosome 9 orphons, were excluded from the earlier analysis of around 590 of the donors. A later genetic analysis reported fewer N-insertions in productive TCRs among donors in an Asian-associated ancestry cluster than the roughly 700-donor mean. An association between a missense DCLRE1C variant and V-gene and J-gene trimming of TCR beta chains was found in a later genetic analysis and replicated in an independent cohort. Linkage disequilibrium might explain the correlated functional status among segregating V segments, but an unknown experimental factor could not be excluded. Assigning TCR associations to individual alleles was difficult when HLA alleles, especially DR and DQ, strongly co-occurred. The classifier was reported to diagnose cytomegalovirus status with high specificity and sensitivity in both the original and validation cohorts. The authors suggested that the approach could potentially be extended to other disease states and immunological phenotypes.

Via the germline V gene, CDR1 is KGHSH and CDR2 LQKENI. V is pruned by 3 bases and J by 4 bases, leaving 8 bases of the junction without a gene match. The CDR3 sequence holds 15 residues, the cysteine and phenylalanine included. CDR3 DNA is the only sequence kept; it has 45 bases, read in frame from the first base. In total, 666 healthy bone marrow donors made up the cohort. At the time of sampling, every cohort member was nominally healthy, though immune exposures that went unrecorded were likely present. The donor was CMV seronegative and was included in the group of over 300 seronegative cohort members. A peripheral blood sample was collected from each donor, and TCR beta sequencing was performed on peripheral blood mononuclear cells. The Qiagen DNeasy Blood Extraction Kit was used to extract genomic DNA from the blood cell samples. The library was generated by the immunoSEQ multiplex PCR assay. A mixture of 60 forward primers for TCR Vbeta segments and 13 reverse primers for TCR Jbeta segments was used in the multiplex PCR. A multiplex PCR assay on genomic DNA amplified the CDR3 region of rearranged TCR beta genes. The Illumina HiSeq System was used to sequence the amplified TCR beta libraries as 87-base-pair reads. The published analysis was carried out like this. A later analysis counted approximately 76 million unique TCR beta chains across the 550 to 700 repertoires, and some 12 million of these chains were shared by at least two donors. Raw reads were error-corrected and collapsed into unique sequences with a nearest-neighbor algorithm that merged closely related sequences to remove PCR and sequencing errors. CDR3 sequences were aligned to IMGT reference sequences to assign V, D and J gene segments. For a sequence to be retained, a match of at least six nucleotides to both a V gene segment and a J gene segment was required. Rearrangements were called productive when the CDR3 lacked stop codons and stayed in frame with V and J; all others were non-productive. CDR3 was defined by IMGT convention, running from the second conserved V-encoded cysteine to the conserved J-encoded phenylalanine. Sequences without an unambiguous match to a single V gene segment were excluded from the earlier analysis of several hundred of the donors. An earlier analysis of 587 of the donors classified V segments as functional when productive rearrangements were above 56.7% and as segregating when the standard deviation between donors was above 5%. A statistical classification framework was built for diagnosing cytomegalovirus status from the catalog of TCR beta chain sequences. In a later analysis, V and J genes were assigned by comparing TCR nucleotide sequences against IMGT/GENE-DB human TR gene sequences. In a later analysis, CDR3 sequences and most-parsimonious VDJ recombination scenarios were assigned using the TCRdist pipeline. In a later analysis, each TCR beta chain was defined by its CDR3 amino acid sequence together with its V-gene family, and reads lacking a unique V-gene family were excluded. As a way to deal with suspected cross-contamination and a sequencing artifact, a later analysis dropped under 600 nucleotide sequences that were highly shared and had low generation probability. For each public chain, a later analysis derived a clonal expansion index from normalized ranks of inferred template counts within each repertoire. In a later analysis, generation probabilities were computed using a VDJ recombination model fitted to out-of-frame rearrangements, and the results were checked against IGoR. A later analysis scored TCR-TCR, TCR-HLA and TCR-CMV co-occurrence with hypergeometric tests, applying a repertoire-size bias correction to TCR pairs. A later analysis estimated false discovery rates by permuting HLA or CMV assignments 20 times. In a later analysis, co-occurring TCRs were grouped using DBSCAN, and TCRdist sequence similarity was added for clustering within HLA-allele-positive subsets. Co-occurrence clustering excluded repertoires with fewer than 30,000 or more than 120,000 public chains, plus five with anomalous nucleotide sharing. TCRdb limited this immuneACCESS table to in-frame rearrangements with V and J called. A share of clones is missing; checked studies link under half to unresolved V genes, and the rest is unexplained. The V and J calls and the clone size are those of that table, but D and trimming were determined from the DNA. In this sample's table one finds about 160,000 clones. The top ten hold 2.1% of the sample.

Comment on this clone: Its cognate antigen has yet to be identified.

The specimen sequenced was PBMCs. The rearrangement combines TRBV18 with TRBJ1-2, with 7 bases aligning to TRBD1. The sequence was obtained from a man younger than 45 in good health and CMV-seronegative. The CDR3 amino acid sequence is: CASSPGTAALYGYTF. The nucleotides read TGTGCCAGCTCACCCGGGACAGCCGCCCTCTATGGCTACACCTTC.